The present TCR beta chain was sequenced within a study of blood T cell repertoires in COVID-19. Study in general: The United States, Italy and Spain supplied acute and convalescent COVID-19 samples.

Libraries were prepared by immunoSEQ multiplex PCR; TCRdb keeps only in-frame clonotypes and omits some of them. The sample includes 230,000 or so clones, 84% of them seen just once. The source material was peripheral blood. The TCR was taken from a man aged 45-60 years with active or convalescent COVID-19.

As DNA, the CDR3 is TGTGCCAGCAGCCAAGATGCTAGCTCAGGGGGAAATTCACCCCTCCACTTT. Its translation: CASSQDASSGGNSPLHF. The chain couples TRBV4-2 to TRBJ1-6; TRBD1 aligns across 7 bases. J lost 7 bases, V lost 0 bases, and 9 bases had no gene match. Germline lookup yields CDR1 LGHNA and CDR2 YNFKEQ. This CDR3 region has 17 residues.